Shown below are 25 T cell receptor beta chains from a single sample sequenced in a study of blood T cell repertoires in COVID-19. The method was immunoSEQ multiplex PCR; TCRdb's version includes in-frame clones alone and lacks a portion of them. The sample consists of about 88,000 clones, roughly 84% of them appearing once. Sequencing was carried out using peripheral blood. These receptors were obtained from a woman older than 75 with acute or convalescent COVID-19.

This clone was picked up a small number of times. This chain joins TRBV19 and TRBJ2-2, with 11 bases lining up with TRBD1. V lost 7 bases, J lost 3 bases, and 7 bases stayed unmatched. CDR1 and CDR2 from the germline V gene are LNHDA and SQIVND (reference sequence). The CDR3 runs 16 residues. The CDR3 sequence: CASTSRDRGYTGELFF. The DNA of the CDR3 is TGTGCCAGTACCTCCCGGGACAGGGGGTACACCGGGGAGCTGTTTTTT.

This clone was seen a handful of times. The rearrangement links TRBV19 to TRBJ1-1; a weak D match, TRBD1 (5 bases). Germline V gene lookup returns CDR1 LNHDA and CDR2 SQIVND (reference sequence). V dropped 8 bases and J dropped 4 bases, with 14 bases sitting between them. The CDR3 spans 13 residues. CDR3 coding DNA: TGTGCCAGTCGTCAGGGACTGGGCACTGAAGCTTTCTTT. This translates into CASRQGLGTEAFF.

The V and J genes are TRBV5-1 and TRBJ1-4, with 10 bases identical to TRBD1. This CDR3 spans 22 amino acids. Per germline, CDR1 SGHRS and CDR2 YFSETQ. The junction had 22 bases not matched to a gene; V was cut back by 0 bases and J by 5 bases. In nucleotides, the CDR3 is TGCGCCAGCAGCTTGGATCCGACAGGGGGCCGATCGAATTACGGGAGGAATGAAAAACTGTTTTTT. Protein: CASSLDPTGGRSNYGRNEKLFF.

The chain employs TRBV28 and TRBJ1-5; TRBD1 agrees at 9 bases. The CDR3 totals 16 residues. V lost 4 bases to trimming and J lost 6 bases; unmatched junction nucleotides: 10. CDR1 and CDR2 from the germline V gene are MDHEN and SYDVKM. The CDR3 spells CASSSPNRGQTQPQHF. The DNA of the CDR3 is TGTGCCAGCAGTTCACCCAACAGGGGGCAGACTCAGCCCCAGCATTTT.

The J gene is TRBJ1-2, the V gene TRBV28; the match to TRBD1 covers 10 bases. The germline V gene has CDR1 MDHEN and CDR2 SYDVKM. Trimming took 6 bases from V and 6 from J; bases not matched to a gene: 13. The CDR3 spans 16 residues. CDR3 in DNA: TGTGCCAGCAGCCTAACAACCCCGGGACAGGGGCATGGCTACACCTTC. This gives the protein CASSLTTPGQGHGYTF.

CDR3 coding DNA: TGCGCCAGCAGCCTGACGGGCTACGAGCAGTACTTC. Translated, it gives CASSLTGYEQYF. The chain is built from TRBV4-3 and TRBJ2-7; D call uncertain. CDR3 length equals 12 residues. CDR1 and CDR2 (germline): LGHNA, YSLEER. Trimming took off 4 bases at V and 3 bases at J, with 7 bases between the two ends.

In its sample, this clone was seen once. This chain connects TRBV11-2 to TRBJ1-1, with no clear D. The V end was cut by 3 bases, the J end by 6 bases, with 11 bases between. The CDR3 has 13 amino acids. Germline-derived CDR1 and CDR2 are SGHAT and FQNNGV. CDR3 in amino acids: CASSLEEEAEAFF. In DNA, the CDR3 is TGTGCCAGCAGCTTGGAGGAGGAGGCTGAAGCTTTCTTT.

This chain joins TRBV11-1 and TRBJ1-1; D is unresolved. The V end lost 1 base, the J end lost 4 bases, and 10 bases lay between the germline ends. Germline lookup yields CDR1 SGHAT and CDR2 FQDESV (reference sequence). The CDR3 contains 14 residues. The CDR3 DNA reads TGTGCCAGCAGCTTAGGAAGAGGCCTCACTGAAGCTTTCTTT. Amino acid sequence: CASSLGRGLTEAFF.

The rearrangement links TRBV7-2 to TRBJ2-5; D gene unclear. Germline V lookup: CDR1 SGHTA, CDR2 FQGNSA. This CDR3 has 13 amino acids. V was trimmed by 5 bases and J by 3 bases, leaving 10 bases between them. The DNA for the CDR3 is TGTGCCAGCAGCCGGGTCAGTGAAGAGACCCAGTACTTC. It translates to CASSRVSEETQYF.

This chain links TRBV28 with TRBJ2-7; D is unresolved. Germline V gene lookup returns CDR1 MDHEN and CDR2 SYDVKM. The CDR3 totals 12 residues. Trimming stripped 7 bases from V and 3 bases from J, with 10 bases between. In nucleotides, the CDR3 is TGTGCCAGCAACTCAGGAAACTACGAGCAGTACTTC. It translates to CASNSGNYEQYF.

The chain uses TRBV5-4 and TRBJ2-1; 11 bases line up with TRBD2. The CDR3 loop spans 16 amino acids. Germline lookup yields CDR1 SGHNT and CDR2 YYREEE (reference sequence). V lost 2 bases, J lost 6 bases, and 7 bases stayed unmatched. CDR3 in amino acids: CASSFSSGGPFNEQFF. CDR3 DNA sequence: TGTGCCAGCAGCTTCTCTAGCGGGGGGCCTTTCAATGAGCAGTTCTTC.

On this clone itself: The germline gene is not matched at one end of the junction; a read error may be the cause. The gene calls are TRBV9 and TRBJ2-2; D remains ambiguous. This CDR3 comprises 14 residues. Germline V gene data show CDR1 as SGDLS and CDR2 as YYNGEE. The CDR3 loop is CASRVAHNTGELFF. In DNA form, the CDR3 reads TGTGCCAGCCGCGTGGCCCATAACACCGGGGAGCTGTTTTTT.

The CDR3 loop is CASSSGGETQYF. In DNA, the CDR3 is TGTGCCAGCAGCTCGGGAGGAGAGACCCAGTACTTC. The genes are TRBV28 and TRBJ2-5; 7 nucleotides match TRBD2. The ends lost 6 bases at V and 4 bases at J; junction bases unmatched: 2. The CDR3 length is 12 residues. From germline, CDR1 is MDHEN and CDR2 SYDVKM.

The rearrangement uses TRBV5-1 and TRBJ1-2; no firm D call. With 2 bases removed from V and 1 base from J, the gap between germline ends came to 12 bases. CDR1 SGHRS and CDR2 YFSETQ come from the germline V gene. This CDR3 region has 15 residues. The chain's CDR3 is CASSLTGLSNYGYTF. In DNA, the CDR3 is TGCGCCAGCAGCTTAACCGGGTTGAGTAACTATGGCTACACCTTC.

CDR3: CASKTSGGATDTQYF. CDR3 bases: TGTGCCAGCAAGACTAGCGGGGGGGCCACAGATACGCAGTATTTT. This chain joins TRBV2 and TRBJ2-3, with TRBD2 identical over 14 bases. Germline assignment: CDR1 SNHLY and CDR2 FYNNEI. V was clipped by 7 bases and J by 2 bases; unmatched bases: 2. This CDR3 contains 15 residues.

The chain is built from TRBV2 and TRBJ2-2; TRBD2 agrees at 12 bases. The germline gives CDR1 SNHLY, CDR2 FYNNEI. The CDR3 loop spans 17 amino acids. The V gene end was trimmed by 5 bases and the J gene end by 6 bases; junction bases not matched to a gene: 10. The CDR3 DNA is TGTGCCAGCAGTCCCGGGACTAGCGGGTATTTAGCCGGGGAGCTGTTTTTT. Its protein product is CASSPGTSGYLAGELFF. The full variable domain, completed using reference TRBV2 and TRBJ2-2, is EPEVTQTPSHQVTQMGQEVILRCVPISNHLYFYWYRQILGQKVEFLVSFYNNEISEKSEIFDDQFSVERPDGSNFTLKIRSTKLEDSAMYFCASSPGTSGYLAGELFFGEGSRLTVL.

V gene TRBV4-2 combines with J gene TRBJ2-1; 13 bases are a match to TRBD2. Germline CDR1 and CDR2: LGHNA and YNFKEQ. The length of the CDR3 is 16 residues. Trimming cost V 2 bases and J 7 bases; bases outside gene matches: 5. The CDR3 DNA reads as TGTGCCAGCAGCCAACAAGGGACTAGCGGGAATAATGAGCAGTTCTTC. It is translated as CASSQQGTSGNNEQFF.

The chain couples TRBV5-8 to TRBJ2-1; 13 bases are shared with TRBD2. Trimming cost V 2 bases and J 3 bases; bases outside gene matches: 5. Germline values: CDR1 SGHTS, CDR2 YDEGEE. This CDR3 is 17 amino acids long. The CDR3 protein is CASSFTTSGGNYNEQFF. CDR3 DNA sequence: TGTGCCAGCAGCTTTACGACTAGCGGGGGGAACTACAATGAGCAGTTCTTC. The full variable domain, its missing parts supplied by reference TRBV5-8 and TRBJ2-1, is EAGVTQSPTHLIKTRGQQATLRCSPISGHTSVYWYQQALGLGLQFLLWYDEGEERNRGNFPPRFSGRQFPNYSSELNVNALELEDSALYLCASSFTTSGGNYNEQFFGPGTRLTVL.

The J gene is TRBJ2-2, the V gene TRBV7-2; tentative D call: TRBD2 (6 bases). V was trimmed by 1 base and J by 3 bases, leaving 12 bases between them. Germline lookup yields CDR1 SGHTA and CDR2 FQGNSA. This CDR3 has 16 amino acids. This CDR3 reads CASSLVGGTDTGELFF. The CDR3 DNA is TGTGCCAGCAGCTTAGTCGGGGGTACGGACACCGGGGAGCTGTTTTTT.

The chain uses TRBV5-4 and TRBJ2-3; perhaps TRBD2 as D (6 bases). Trimming took 2 bases from V and 2 from J, leaving 9 bases between them. Germline V gives CDR1 SGHNT, CDR2 YYREEE (reference sequence). The CDR3 length is 14 residues. The CDR3 region has the DNA TGTGCCAGCAGCTTTCGGGGGACCACAGATACGCAGTATTTT. It is translated as CASSFRGTTDTQYF.

CDR3 amino acids: CASSQFHSMGHYNEQFF. The CDR3 coding sequence is TGCGCCAGCAGTCAATTCCATAGTATGGGCCACTACAATGAGCAGTTCTTC. This chain connects TRBV23-1 to TRBJ2-1; D unresolved. TRBV23-1 is an open reading frame, and its role is uncertain. The CDR3 runs 17 residues. V dropped 1 base and J dropped 3 bases, with 16 bases sitting between them.

This clone was observed a few times. J is TRBJ2-1 and V is TRBV15; 9 bases align to TRBD2. CDR3 length equals 16 residues. The germline V gene encodes CDR1 LNHNV and CDR2 YYDKDF (reference sequence). V trimming: 0 bases; J trimming: 8 bases; junction bases outside the gene matches: 8. The CDR3 sequence is CATSREGGRAHDEQFF. CDR3 DNA sequence: TGTGCCACCAGCAGAGAGGGCGGGAGGGCCCACGATGAGCAGTTCTTC.

The V call is TRBV9, the J call TRBJ1-1; TRBD1 matches at 9 bases. This CDR3 is built from 17 residues. CDR1 and CDR2 from the germline V gene are SGDLS and YYNGEE. V gave up 3 bases and J gave up 4 bases; unmatched junction bases: 13. CDR3 residues: CASSAQRGQGGTTEAFF. CDR3 coding DNA: TGTGCCAGCAGCGCTCAAAGGGGACAGGGAGGGACCACTGAAGCTTTCTTT.

V gene TRBV2 combines with J gene TRBJ1-5; 9 positions match TRBD1. This CDR3 is built from 16 residues. The germline CDR1 and CDR2 sequences are SNHLY and FYNNEI. J lost 0 bases, V lost 6 bases, and 6 bases had no gene match. The DNA of the CDR3 is TGTGCCAGCAGACCCGACAGGGGGTATAGCAATCAGCCCCAGCATTTT. As protein: CASRPDRGYSNQPQHF.

The rearrangement joins TRBV28 to TRBJ1-5; D is unclear. The CDR3 loop spans 12 amino acids. Germline lookup yields CDR1 MDHEN and CDR2 SYDVKM. V lost 2 bases to trimming and J lost 11 bases, with 10 bases between them. CDR3 loop: CASSLAPRAQHF. In nucleotides, the CDR3 is TGTGCCAGCAGTTTAGCCCCTCGAGCCCAGCATTTT. Supplemented by reference TRBV28 and TRBJ1-5, the full variable domain reads DVKVTQSSRYLVKRTGEKVFLECVQDMDHENMFWYRQDPGLGLRLIYFSYDVKMKEKGDIPEGYSVSREKKERFSLILESASTNQTSMYLCASSLAPRAQHFGDGTRLSIL.